This paragraph covers one T cell receptor beta chain sequence. The data stem from a study of blood T cells in healthy people across ages. A sample-barcoded 5' primer and a J-beta primer mix were used in a second PCR of about 7 to 12 cycles. MiXCR, run by TCRdb on the 5' RACE reads, gives a single entry per CDR3 protein. The sample consists of about 1 million distinct CDR3 sequences, approximately 25% of them appearing once. The germline V gene has CDR1 SGHRS and CDR2 YFSETQ. The ends lost 4 bases at V and 0 bases at J; junction bases unmatched: 12. The CDR3 runs 20 residues. The sample also formed part of further work on T cells of mothers and their children.

Sequenced input: blood. The sequence was collected from a girl aged 2-10 years in good health. J is TRBJ2-1 and V is TRBV5-1; 14 bases map to TRBD2. CDR3 residues: CASSGTGTSGSSSSYNEQFF. The DNA for the CDR3 is TGCGCCAGCAGCGGTACCGGGACTAGCGGGAGTTCGAGCTCCTACAATGAGCAGTTCTTC.